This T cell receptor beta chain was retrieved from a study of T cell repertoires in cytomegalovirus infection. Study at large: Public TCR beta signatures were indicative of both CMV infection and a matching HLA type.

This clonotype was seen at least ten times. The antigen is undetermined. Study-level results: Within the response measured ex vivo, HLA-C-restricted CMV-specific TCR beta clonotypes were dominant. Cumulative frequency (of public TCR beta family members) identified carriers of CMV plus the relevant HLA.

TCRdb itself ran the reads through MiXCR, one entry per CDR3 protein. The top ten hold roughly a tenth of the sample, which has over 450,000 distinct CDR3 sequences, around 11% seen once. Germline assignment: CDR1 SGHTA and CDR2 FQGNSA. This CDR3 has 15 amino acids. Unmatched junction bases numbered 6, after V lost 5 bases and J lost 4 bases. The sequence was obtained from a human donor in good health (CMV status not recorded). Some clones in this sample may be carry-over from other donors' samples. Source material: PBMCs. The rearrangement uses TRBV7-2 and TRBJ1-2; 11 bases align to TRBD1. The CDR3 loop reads CASSPRTGGAYGYTF. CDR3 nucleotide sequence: TGTGCCAGCAGCCCGCGGACAGGGGGCGCCTATGGCTACACCTTC.